This note documents a single T cell receptor beta chain sequence. Its antigen is as yet unknown. These data come from a study of shared clonotypes between healthy human individuals. Study findings and constraints: It was the non-shared clonotypes that had lower generation probabilities than clonotypes shared by all four donors. Tissues were not sampled, only blood, and their repertoires likely differ.

As handled by the study authors: As immunoSEQ supplied junction-only sequences (without quality scores), filtering differed. Measured with immunoSEQ multiplex PCR; TCRdb has only the in-frame clones, and not every one. V and J calls and clone size come straight from that table; D and trimming were deduced from the DNA. The sample lists more than 2 million clones; 95% were seen once. The source of this sequence is a man younger than 35 in good health. Sequences were obtained from naive CD4+ T cells sorted from blood. Subset reported: CD45RA+ positively selected.

CDR3 protein: CASSVDGLAVTDTQYF. In nucleotides, the CDR3 is TGTGCCAGCAGCGTAGATGGACTAGCGGTCACAGATACGCAGTATTTT. V is TRBV9 and J is TRBJ2-3; 10 nucleotides align to TRBD2. Per the germline V gene, CDR1 is SGDLS and CDR2 is YYNGEE. This CDR3 spans 16 amino acids. Unmatched junction bases numbered 3, after V lost 0 bases and J lost 2 bases.